Listed below are T cell receptor beta chains from one sample, sequenced in a study of OX40 agonist ivuxolimab in advanced cancers. Generated by immunoSEQ multiplex PCR, the TCRdb table keeps only in-frame clones and is missing some. The data show under 30,000 clones, about nine tenths seen once. The specimen comprised CD4+ or CD8+ T cells sorted from blood, sampled in a trial of the OX40 agonist ivuxolimab. The receptors come from an adult with an advanced solid tumor such as melanoma, head and neck, liver or kidney cancer. The CDR3 runs from the conserved cysteine through the conserved F or W. Fields, in order: D gene, V gene, J gene, CDR3 length, clone size, CDR3 protein, CDR3 DNA. A D gene is named only where the DNA matches it firmly. Clone size appears in some rows only: once, few, many, or a class for an expanded clone.

.	TRBV27	TRBJ1-2	13	.	CASSGGRNYGYTF	TGTGCCAGCAGTGGAGGGCGCAACTATGGCTACACCTTC
.	TRBV6-6	TRBJ1-1	12	.	CASSYPRTEAFF	TGTGCCAGCAGTTACCCTCGCACTGAAGCTTTCTTT
.	TRBV6-1	TRBJ1-5	13	.	CASSAQGPQPQHF	TGTGCCAGCAGTGCCCAGGGTCCTCAGCCCCAGCATTTT
.	TRBV2	TRBJ2-1	11	.	CASSVGMGQFF	TGTGCCAGCAGTGTGGGGATGGGGCAGTTCTTC
.	TRBV4-1	TRBJ1-1	11	.	CASRDSTEAFF	TGCGCCAGCAGGGACAGCACTGAAGCTTTCTTT
TRBD1	TRBV7-7	TRBJ2-3	16	.	CASSKGDRGLTDTQYF	TGTGCCAGCAGCAAAGGGGACAGGGGGCTAACAGATACGCAGTATTTT
TRBD1	TRBV25-1	TRBJ2-1	14	.	CASSRDRDYNEQFF	TGTGCCAGCAGCCGGGACAGGGACTACAATGAGCAGTTCTTC
.	TRBV10-3	TRBJ2-7	14	.	CAITRDLGAYEQYF	TGTGCCATCACCCGGGACCTTGGCGCCTACGAGCAGTACTTC
.	TRBV11-3	TRBJ1-1	14	.	CASSPGHQNTEAFF	TGTGCCAGCAGCCCCGGACACCAGAACACTGAAGCTTTCTTT
.	TRBV7-3	TRBJ2-3	15	.	CASSPTGAHTDTQYF	TGTGCCAGCAGCCCGACGGGGGCTCACACAGATACGCAGTATTTT
.	TRBV19	TRBJ1-2	11	.	CASSPGGGYTF	TGTGCCAGTAGTCCAGGTGGTGGCTACACCTTC
.	TRBV11-2	TRBJ2-1	14	.	CASSLGGGRNEQFF	TGTGCCAGCAGCTTAGGTGGGGGGAGGAATGAGCAGTTCTTC
TRBD2	TRBV4-1	TRBJ2-7	15	.	CASSQSTSGPYEQYF	TGCGCCAGCAGCCAATCAACTAGCGGACCCTACGAGCAGTACTTC
.	TRBV5-4	TRBJ2-1	19	.	CASSLSPTDKGTGYNEQFF	TGTGCCAGCAGCTTGTCCCCGACTGACAAAGGAACGGGGTACAATGAGCAGTTCTTC
.	TRBV27	TRBJ2-7	14	.	CASSLMGQYHEQYF	TGTGCCAGCAGTCTAATGGGGCAATATCACGAGCAGTACTTC
TRBD2	TRBV2	TRBJ2-7	16	.	CASEGTSRGFAYEQYF	TGTGCCAGCGAGGGGACTAGCCGAGGGTTCGCCTACGAGCAGTACTTC
.	TRBV4-1	TRBJ2-7	14	.	CASSLTGAFYEQYF	TGCGCCAGCAGCCTTACGGGCGCTTTCTACGAGCAGTACTTC
.	TRBV7-9	TRBJ2-7	12	.	CASSSTRYEQYF	TGTGCCAGCAGCTCGACTCGCTACGAGCAGTACTTC
.	TRBV5-1	TRBJ1-5	16	.	CASSQELSGGNQPQHF	TGCGCCAGCAGCCAAGAACTTTCAGGGGGCAATCAGCCCCAGCATTTT
TRBD1	TRBV27	TRBJ1-1	13	.	CASSPGTGNEAFF	TGTGCCAGCAGTCCGGGGACAGGCAATGAAGCTTTCTTT
.	TRBV6-6	TRBJ1-1	15	once	CASSYMQGKTTEAFF	TGTGCCAGCAGTTACATGCAGGGTAAGACCACTGAAGCTTTCTTT
.	TRBV27	TRBJ1-5	16	.	CASSPSAGEDNQPQHF	TGTGCCAGCAGCCCTTCGGCTGGGGAGGACAATCAGCCCCAGCATTTT
.	TRBV6-1	TRBJ2-7	14	.	CASSLTSVSYEQYF	TGTGCCAGCAGCCTAACCTCCGTCTCCTACGAGCAGTACTTC
TRBD1	TRBV4-3	TRBJ2-7	15	.	CASSQEGDRAYEQYF	TGCGCCAGCAGCCAAGAGGGGGACAGGGCCTACGAGCAGTACTTC
TRBD1	TRBV5-1	TRBJ2-3	15	.	CASSPGTGGTDTQYF	TGCGCCAGCAGCCCCGGGACAGGGGGAACAGATACGCAGTATTTT
.	TRBV18	TRBJ2-3	15	once	CASSPPSAGSDTQYF	TGTGCCAGCTCACCACCGTCAGCGGGTTCAGATACGCAGTATTTT
.	TRBV5-1	TRBJ1-2	14	.	CASSPYYMVYGYTF	TGCGCCAGCTCTCCATACTATATGGTCTATGGCTACACCTTC
.	TRBV9	TRBJ2-2	12	.	CASSAGTGELFF	TGTGCCAGCAGCGCGGGCACCGGGGAGCTGTTTTTT
.	TRBV6-5	TRBJ1-5	16	.	CASSYSYSGYNQPQHF	TGTGCCAGCAGTTACTCATATTCAGGGTACAATCAGCCCCAGCATTTT
TRBD1	TRBV25-1	TRBJ1-4	15	.	CASSDQTGGNEKLFF	TGTGCCAGCAGTGACCAGACAGGGGGAAATGAAAAACTGTTTTTT
TRBD1	TRBV5-1	TRBJ2-7	15	.	CASSTPGQGVDEQYF	TGCGCCAGCAGCACCCCGGGACAGGGAGTCGACGAGCAGTACTTC
.	TRBV4-1	TRBJ1-4	15	.	CASSHGAGGDEKLFF	TGCGCCAGCAGCCACGGAGCGGGAGGGGATGAAAAACTGTTTTTT
.	TRBV19	TRBJ1-1	13	.	CASSMGGNTEAFF	TGTGCCAGTAGTATGGGGGGGAACACTGAAGCTTTCTTT
TRBD2	TRBV10-2	TRBJ2-7	14	once	CASSVSGGPYEQYF	TGCGCCAGCAGTGTTAGCGGGGGCCCCTACGAGCAGTACTTC
.	TRBV5-1	TRBJ2-1	14	few	CASSLGVRGALQFF	TGCGCCAGCAGCTTGGGTGTACGTGGGGCCCTACAGTTCTTC
.	TRBV6-5	TRBJ2-7	13	.	CASSYRDTDEQYF	TGTGCCAGCAGTTACCGGGACACGGACGAGCAGTACTTC
.	TRBV4-1	TRBJ2-4	17	.	CASTALRHNLAKNIQYF	TGCGCCAGCACTGCCCTGAGACATAATCTAGCCAAAAACATTCAGTACTTC
TRBD2	TRBV4-2	TRBJ2-7	19	.	CASSQDGRNERGDSYEQYF	TGTGCCAGCAGCCAAGACGGCCGTAACGAGCGGGGGGATTCCTACGAGCAGTACTTC
TRBD2	TRBV7-2	TRBJ2-5	15	medium-sized	CASSILAGGRETQYF	TGTGCCAGCAGCATACTAGCGGGAGGGCGGGAGACCCAGTACTTC
.	TRBV6-1	TRBJ1-1	13	.	CASSEWVSAEAFF	TGTGCCAGCAGTGAATGGGTGTCGGCTGAAGCTTTCTTT
.	TRBV7-8	TRBJ2-7	12	.	CASSSSSYEQYF	TGTGCCAGCAGCTCCTCCAGCTACGAGCAGTACTTC
.	TRBV5-1	TRBJ2-5	15	.	CASSLDPAIQETQYF	TGCGCCAGCAGCTTGGATCCGGCCATCCAAGAGACCCAGTACTTC
.	TRBV27	TRBJ2-5	14	.	CASSKHRVQETQYF	TGTGCCAGCAGTAAACACAGGGTTCAAGAGACCCAGTACTTC
.	TRBV7-2	TRBJ2-3	14	.	CASSLERYTDTQYF	TGTGCCAGCAGCTTAGAGCGGTACACAGATACGCAGTATTTT
TRBD1	TRBV5-6	TRBJ2-1	14	.	CASSLGQGRNEQFF	TGTGCCAGCAGCTTGGGACAGGGGAGGAATGAGCAGTTCTTC
.	TRBV6-1	TRBJ2-7	12	.	CASSPGPYEQYF	TGTGCCAGCAGTCCCGGACCGTACGAGCAGTACTTC
.	TRBV9	TRBJ1-1	15	.	CASSVGSGRNTEAFF	TGTGCCAGCAGCGTGGGCTCGGGGAGGAACACTGAAGCTTTCTTT
.	TRBV6-5	TRBJ1-5	15	once	CASSYSIPSNQPQHF	TGTGCCAGCAGTTATAGCATCCCTAGCAATCAGCCCCAGCATTTT
.	TRBV13	TRBJ2-7	15	.	CASSLGVGFSYEQYF	TGTGCCAGCAGCTTAGGGGTGGGATTCTCCTACGAGCAGTACTTC
TRBD1	TRBV27	TRBJ1-2	15	.	CASRGATGGTYGYTF	TGTGCCAGCAGGGGGGCGACAGGGGGGACCTATGGCTACACCTTC
.	TRBV5-1	TRBJ1-5	15	.	CASSFRGDSNQPQHF	TGCGCCAGCAGCTTCAGAGGGGATAGCAATCAGCCCCAGCATTTT
.	TRBV5-4	TRBJ1-4	15	few	CASSPRGGRGEKLFF	TGTGCCAGCAGTCCTAGGGGGGGTAGGGGTGAAAAACTGTTTTTT
.	TRBV7-2	TRBJ1-1	12	.	CASSPDRLEAFF	TGTGCCAGCAGCCCGGATAGACTTGAAGCTTTCTTT
.	TRBV7-9	TRBJ1-4	13	.	CASRTTGNEKLFF	TGTGCCAGCAGAACTACGGGTAATGAAAAACTGTTTTTT
TRBD2	TRBV19	TRBJ2-3	17	.	CASSARGGPAGLVTQYF	TGTGCCAGTAGTGCCCGGGGGGGACCGGCTGGTCTGGTTACGCAGTATTTT
.	TRBV4-1	TRBJ2-7	13	.	CASGSGRGYEQYF	TGCGCCAGCGGTAGCGGCAGGGGATACGAGCAGTACTTC
TRBD1	TRBV27	TRBJ2-5	16	.	CASSSSIRTGVETQYF	TGTGCCAGCAGTTCATCGATCCGGACAGGGGTCGAGACCCAGTACTTC
TRBD2	TRBV15	TRBJ2-7	12	.	CATSTSGYEQYF	TGTGCCACCTCAACTAGCGGGTACGAGCAGTACTTC
.	TRBV6-1	TRBJ1-2	14	.	CASSESSRKRGYTF	TGTGCCAGCAGTGAATCAAGTCGGAAACGTGGCTACACCTTC